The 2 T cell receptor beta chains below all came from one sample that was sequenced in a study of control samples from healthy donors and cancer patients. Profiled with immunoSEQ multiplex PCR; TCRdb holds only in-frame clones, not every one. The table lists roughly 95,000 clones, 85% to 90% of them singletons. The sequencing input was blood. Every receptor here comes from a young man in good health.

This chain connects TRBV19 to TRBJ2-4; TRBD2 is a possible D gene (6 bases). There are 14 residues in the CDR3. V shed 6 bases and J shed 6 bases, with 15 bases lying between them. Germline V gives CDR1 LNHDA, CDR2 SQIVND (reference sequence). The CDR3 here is CASRPTGEGNIQYF. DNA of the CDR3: TGTGCCAGTAGGCCCACGGGAGAAGGAAACATTCAGTACTTC.

The CDR3 loop is CASSGGQFF. DNA of the CDR3: TGTGCCAGCAGTGGGGGGCAGTTCTTC. The J gene is TRBJ2-1, the V gene TRBV6-4; D is undetermined. Germline-derived CDR1 and CDR2 are MRHNA and SNTAGT. The ends were cut back, 4 bases at V and 12 bases at J, with 4 bases in the middle. The CDR3 has 9 residues.